Listed here are 24 T cell receptor beta chains from one sample, sequenced in a study of T cells in Graves' hyperthyroidism and ophthalmopathy. RNA transcripts were the template for amplifying TCR beta CDR3 regions. Using the HTBI primer set, a first-round RT-PCR was run on the TCR CDR3. TCRdb called the multiplex PCR reads again in MiXCR, with one record for every CDR3 protein. The repertoire includes hundreds of thousands of distinct CDR3 sequences, nearly 20% of them detected once, and 47% sits in the top ten. Material for sequencing was blood. The receptors were gathered from a middle-aged man with Graves' ophthalmopathy.

A remark on this clonotype: One end of the junction does not line up with germline, which may come from a read error. This sequence joins TRBV18 and TRBJ2-7, with a possible D match to TRBD1 (6 bases). This CDR3 contains 15 residues. Germline V gene sequence: CDR1 KGHSH, CDR2 LQKENI. CDR3: CTSSPLAARGYEQYF. DNA of the CDR3: TGTACCAGCTCACCGCTGGCGGCCAGGGGATACGAGCAGTACTTC.

The table lists this clonotype with a few counts. The chain recombines TRBV24-1 with TRBJ2-1; TRBD2 agrees at 7 bases. The length of the CDR3 is 14 residues. CDR1 KGHDR and CDR2 SFDVKD come from the germline V gene. The junction had 3 bases not matched to a gene; V was cut back by 0 bases and J by 8 bases. The CDR3 spells CATSDLQTSHEQFF. The CDR3 nucleotides are TGTGCCACCAGTGATTTGCAGACTAGCCATGAGCAGTTCTTC.

The V call is TRBV14, the J call TRBJ2-3, with D perhaps matching TRBD2 (6 bases). V was trimmed by 0 bases and J by 2 bases, leaving 12 bases between them. This CDR3 is built from 16 residues. CDR1 and CDR2 from the germline V gene are SGHDN and FVKESK. The CDR3 loop reads CASSQDPGLTTDTQYF. The DNA of the CDR3 is TGTGCCAGCAGCCAAGATCCCGGACTAACCACAGATACGCAGTATTTT.

This clonotype has a handful of counts. The CDR3 region is CASSQGRGFYEQYF. The CDR3 region has the DNA TGCGCCAGCAGTCAGGGCCGGGGATTCTACGAGCAGTACTTC. The rearrangement uses TRBV4-3 and TRBJ2-7; D may be TRBD1 or TRBD2 (5 bases each). The V end was cut by 6 bases, the J end by 3 bases, with 15 bases between. The CDR3 sequence is 14 residues long. The germline V gene encodes CDR1 LGHNA and CDR2 YSLEER.

The J gene is TRBJ2-1, the V gene TRBV5-1; D possibly matches TRBD1 or TRBD2 (6 bases each). The germline CDR1 and CDR2 sequences are SGHRS and YFSETQ. CDR3 length equals 14 residues. V lost 2 bases and J lost 9, with 15 bases in between. The CDR3 loop is CASSFIWGAVEQFF. The CDR3 nucleotides read TGCGCCAGCAGCTTCATCTGGGGGGCCGTTGAGCAGTTCTTC.

Concerning this clonotype itself: Possible read error: a much larger clone is one base away. This sequence joins TRBV11-1 and TRBJ1-2, with 7 bases lining up with TRBD1. This CDR3 comprises 16 residues. Looked up from germline, CDR1 is SGHAT and CDR2 is FQDESV (reference sequence). V lost 5 bases and J lost 0; bases outside the gene matches: 9. The CDR3 spells CASSAAPGTANYGYTF. CDR3 DNA: TGTGCCAGCAGCGCCGCGCCCGGGACAGCTAACTATGGCTACACCTTC.

This clonotype has ten or more counts. The V call is TRBV28, the J call TRBJ2-6, with TRBD2 identical over 7 bases. J gave up 4 bases and V 4 bases, and 10 bases lay outside the gene matches. Germline V CDR1 and CDR2: MDHEN, SYDVKM. This CDR3 region has 17 residues. The CDR3 DNA sequence: TGTGCCAGCAGTTCTCTAGCGGCCCCTGTCGGGGCCAACGTCCTGACTTTC. This codes for CASSSLAAPVGANVLTF.

This clonotype was found a few times. Written as DNA, the CDR3 is TGTGCCAGCAGCTCCGGGCCCGGGACAGTGAGCTCCTACGAGCAGTACTTC. This translates into CASSSGPGTVSSYEQYF. The chain combines TRBV7-8 with TRBJ2-7, with TRBD1 matching 7 bases. The V segment lost 4 bases and the J segment 0 bases; nucleotides outside the gene matches: 12. In germline, CDR1 is SGHVS, CDR2 FQNEAQ. This CDR3 is 17 amino acids long.

The chain is built from TRBV3-1 and TRBJ1-6; 9 bases map to TRBD1. CDR3 length: 17 residues. Germline V gene lookup returns CDR1 LGHDT and CDR2 YNNKEL (reference sequence). With V trimmed by 5 bases and J by 7 bases, 12 bases remained unmatched. The CDR3 loop is CASSSIPTGGLNSPLHF. The DNA for the CDR3 is TGTGCCAGCAGCTCTATTCCGACAGGGGGATTAAATTCACCCCTCCACTTT. Supplemented by reference TRBV3-1 and TRBJ1-6, the full variable domain reads DTAVSQTPKYLVTQMGNDKSIKCEQNLGHDTMYWYKQDSKKFLKIMFSYNNKELIINETVPNRFSPKSPDKAHLNLHINSLELGDSAVYFCASSSIPTGGLNSPLHFGNGTRLTVT.

V is TRBV7-6 and J is TRBJ1-6; 7 nucleotides align to TRBD1. The germline CDR1 and CDR2 sequences are SGHVS and FNYEAQ. The CDR3 is 15 amino acids. With 2 bases clipped from V and 11 bases from J, the junction kept 9 bases outside the gene matches. DNA for the CDR3: TGTGCCAGCAGCTTAAAAGCAGGGGGTAGTACACCCCTCCACTTT. This encodes CASSLKAGGSTPLHF.

This clonotype was counted only a few times. The chain uses TRBV18 and TRBJ1-2; D is undetermined. Germline V CDR1 and CDR2: KGHSH, LQKENI. V was pared by 6 bases and J by 3 bases, with 14 bases between. This CDR3 is built from 14 residues. This CDR3 reads CASSPGRDYYGYTF. The CDR3 bases are TGTGCCAGCTCTCCAGGAAGGGATTACTATGGCTACACCTTC.

This clonotype appeared once. A much bigger clone sits one base away, suggesting this may be a read error. The chain has TRBV5-8 and TRBJ2-3; a weak D match, TRBD1 (5 bases). The last part of the DNA fits TRBJ1-5 better; the J call may be wrong. The CDR3 sequence is 13 residues long. From germline, CDR1 is SGHTS and CDR2 YDEGEE. The CDR3 bases are TGTGCCAGCAGCGGGGACTACAGAGATACGCAGCATTTT. Its protein product is CASSGDYRDTQHF.

This clonotype was counted ten times or more. The chain recombines TRBV5-1 with TRBJ1-1; possibly TRBD1 for D (5 bases). The germline V gene encodes CDR1 SGHRS and CDR2 YFSETQ. This CDR3 is built from 14 residues. Trimming took 4 bases from V and 1 from J, leaving 11 bases between them. This chain's CDR3 is CASSRNQGNTEAFF. In DNA form, the CDR3 reads TGCGCCAGCAGCAGAAACCAGGGGAACACTGAAGCTTTCTTT.

This clonotype showed up just a few times. The genes are TRBV29-1 and TRBJ1-1; maybe TRBD1 (6 bases). The CDR3 has 11 amino acids. Trimming stripped 5 bases from V and 7 bases from J, with 11 bases between. From germline, CDR1 is SQVTM and CDR2 ANQGSEA. The CDR3 is CSVYRASEAFF. The CDR3 bases are TGCAGCGTTTACAGGGCTAGTGAAGCTTTCTTT. The full variable domain, completed using reference TRBV29-1 and TRBJ1-1, is SAVISQKPSRDICQRGTSLTIQCQVDSQVTMMFWYRQQPGQSLTLIATANQGSEATYESGFVIDKFPISRPNLTFSTLTVSNMSPEDSSIYLCSVYRASEAFFGQGTRLTVV.

CDR3 amino acids: CASSQDVWVDQPQHF. The CDR3 DNA is TGTGCCAGCAGCCAGGACGTTTGGGTAGATCAGCCCCAGCATTTT. This rearrangement joins TRBV4-2 to TRBJ1-5; D not resolved. V lost 3 bases and J 5 bases, leaving 14 bases between the germline ends. The germline V gene has CDR1 LGHNA and CDR2 YNFKEQ. The length of the CDR3 is 15 residues.

This clonotype was detected a few times. The rearrangement joins TRBV24-1 to TRBJ2-6, with unresolved D. Germline CDR1 is KGHDR and CDR2 is SFDVKD. V was pared by 4 bases and J by 0 bases, with 6 bases between. The CDR3 has 15 residues. This CDR3 reads CATSETSSGANVLTF. Written as DNA, the CDR3 is TGTGCCACCAGTGAAACCAGCTCTGGGGCCAACGTCCTGACTTTC.

This clonotype occurred many times. The V and J genes are TRBV28 and TRBJ2-7, with D uncertain. CDR3 length: 12 residues. The ends were cut back, 5 bases at V and 4 bases at J, with 9 bases in the middle. Germline CDR1 is MDHEN and CDR2 is SYDVKM. CDR3 bases: TGTGCCAGCAGTCCCCAAGTATACGAGCAGTACTTC. It yields the protein CASSPQVYEQYF.

This clonotype was observed at least ten times. The rearrangement uses TRBV7-2 and TRBJ2-7; D may be TRBD1 or TRBD2 (5 bases each). The germline V gene encodes CDR1 SGHTA and CDR2 FQGNSA. The ends were cut back, 5 bases at V and 0 bases at J, with 14 bases in the middle. CDR3 length: 15 residues. In nucleotides, the CDR3 is TGTGCCAGCAGCATTAAACCAGGGAGCTCCTACGAGCAGTACTTC. This codes for CASSIKPGSSYEQYF.

The chain combines TRBV6-9 with TRBJ1-4; D not certain. The germline CDR1 and CDR2 sequences are MNHGY and SVAAGI. The V end lost 4 bases, the J end lost 8 bases, and 17 bases lay between the germline ends. CDR3 length equals 15 residues. The CDR3 DNA reads as TGTGCCAGCAGTTGGGGTGGAAGGGTAGGCGAAAAACTGTTTTTT. It yields the protein CASSWGGRVGEKLFF.

This clonotype was counted a few times. The gene calls are TRBV20-1 and TRBJ2-1, with 7 positions matching TRBD1. The length of the CDR3 is 14 residues. Germline trimming cut 6 bases from V and 8 bases from J; bases unmatched to any gene: 13. The germline V gene has CDR1 DFQATT and CDR2 SNEGSKA (reference sequence). The CDR3 loop is CSAALGQEADEQFF. The CDR3 DNA sequence: TGCAGTGCAGCCCTTGGACAGGAAGCGGATGAGCAGTTCTTC.

This clonotype was seen many times. The chain recombines TRBV29-1 with TRBJ1-1; tentative D call: TRBD1 (5 bases). The germline V and J ends were trimmed by 6 bases and 5 bases, with 19 bases remaining between them. The CDR3 covers 14 residues. CDR1 and CDR2 from the germline V gene are SQVTM and ANQGSEA. The CDR3 here is CSVPGPREGTEAFF. The CDR3 DNA follows: TGCAGCGTACCGGGACCCCGGGAGGGAACTGAAGCTTTCTTT.

This clonotype was observed at least ten times. This chain connects TRBV2 to TRBJ2-5, with D perhaps TRBD1 (5 bases). Germline V gives CDR1 SNHLY, CDR2 FYNNEI. There are 13 residues in the CDR3. V lost 8 bases to trimming and J lost 5 bases, with 15 bases between them. The CDR3 sequence is CASVDISRETQYF. CDR3 bases: TGTGCCAGCGTGGACATCTCCCGGGAGACCCAGTACTTC.

Here the CDR3 reads CASSRAGQGLNTEAFF. DNA of the CDR3: TGTGCCAGCAGCCGGGCGGGGCAGGGGCTGAACACTGAAGCTTTCTTT. The V gene is TRBV7-3, the J gene TRBJ1-1; TRBD1 might be the D (6 bases). This CDR3 comprises 16 residues. Germline V gene data show CDR1 as SGHTA and CDR2 as FQGTGA. V was trimmed by 5 bases and J by 0 bases, leaving 16 bases between them. Variable domain in full (rest from reference TRBV7-3 and TRBJ1-1): GAGVSQTPSNKVTEKGKYVELRCDPISGHTALYWYRQSLGQGPEFLIYFQGTGAADDSGLPNDRFFAVRPEGSVSTLKIQRTERGDSAVYLCASSRAGQGLNTEAFFGQGTRLTVV.

In its sample, this clonotype was seen many times. The rearrangement links TRBV20-1 to TRBJ1-5, with 8 bases identical to TRBD1. The J segment lost 2 bases and the V segment lost 3 bases, leaving 12 bases of the junction unmatched. Germline values: CDR1 DFQATT, CDR2 SNEGSKA (reference sequence). CDR3 length: 17 residues. The CDR3 is CSARAAQGAFGNQPQHF. CDR3 bases: TGCAGTGCTAGGGCAGCGCAGGGGGCTTTTGGCAATCAGCCCCAGCATTTT.